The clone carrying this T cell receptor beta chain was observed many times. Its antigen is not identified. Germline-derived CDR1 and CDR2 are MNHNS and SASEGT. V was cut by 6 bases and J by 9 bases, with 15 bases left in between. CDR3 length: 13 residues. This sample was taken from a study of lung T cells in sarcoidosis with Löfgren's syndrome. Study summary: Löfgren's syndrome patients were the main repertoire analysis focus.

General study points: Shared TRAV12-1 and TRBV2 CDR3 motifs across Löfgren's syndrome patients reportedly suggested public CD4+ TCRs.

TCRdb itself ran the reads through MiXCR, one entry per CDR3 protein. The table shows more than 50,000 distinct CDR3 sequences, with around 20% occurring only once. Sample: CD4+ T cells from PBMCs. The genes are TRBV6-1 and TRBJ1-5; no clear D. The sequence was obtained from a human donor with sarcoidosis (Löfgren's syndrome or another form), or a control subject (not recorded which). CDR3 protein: CASRMGAGGPQHF. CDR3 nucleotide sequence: TGTGCCAGCAGGATGGGAGCCGGCGGGCCCCAGCATTTT.